The T cell receptor (beta chain) under discussion was sequenced for a study of shared clonotypes between healthy human individuals. The study's findings and limits: What rarefaction showed was incomplete sorted-subset sequencing despite large depth.

Authors' data handling: Filtering differed, since immunoSEQ gave only junction sequences and no quality scores. The method was immunoSEQ multiplex PCR; TCRdb's version includes in-frame clones alone and lacks a portion of them. V and J calls and clone size are given by that table; D and trimming were obtained from the DNA. The profile shows millions of clones, 93% of them singletons. The CDR3 spans 14 residues. Per germline, CDR1 SGDLS and CDR2 YYNGEE. J gave up 9 bases and V 0 bases, and 6 bases lay outside the gene matches. With respect to this clone: Its antigen is not identified.

The V and J genes are TRBV9 and TRBJ2-1, with TRBD2 matching over 7 bases. Sequences were obtained from naive CD4+ T cells from PBMCs. Subset defined: CD45RA+ positively selected. The receptor comes from a man aged 18 to 30 in good health. Some clones in this sample may be carry-over from other donors' samples. CDR3 residues: CASSVVLSGGEQFF. CDR3 DNA sequence: TGTGCCAGCAGCGTAGTCTTGTCGGGAGGTGAGCAGTTCTTC.